Shown below are 22 T cell receptor beta chains from a single sample sequenced in a study of blood T cell repertoires in COVID-19. Sequencing used immunoSEQ multiplex PCR; TCRdb keeps in-frame clones, though not all of them. Of 200,000 to 300,000 clones listed, about nine tenths were seen once; the top ten hold over 4%. The sequenced material came from peripheral blood. These receptor sequences come from a man in his 60s who had recovered from COVID-19.

This chain's CDR3 is CSVTITGGTNYGYTF. CDR3 in DNA: TGCAGCGTTACGATTACAGGGGGCACTAACTATGGCTACACCTTC. The rearrangement joins TRBV29-1 to TRBJ1-2; 9 bases line up with TRBD1. From germline, CDR1 is SQVTM and CDR2 ANQGSEA. Unmatched junction bases numbered 7, after V lost 5 bases and J lost 0 bases. The CDR3 sequence is 15 residues long.

This sequence joins TRBV4-2 and TRBJ2-2, with TRBD1 as a possible D gene (5 bases). Germline V gene lookup returns CDR1 LGHNA and CDR2 YNFKEQ. Trimming left V 3 bases short and J 8 bases short, with 13 bases between. The CDR3 is 14 amino acids. Here the CDR3 reads CASSQSQGNGELFF. The CDR3 DNA reads TGTGCCAGCAGCCAGAGCCAGGGCAATGGGGAGCTGTTTTTT.

This chain joins TRBV5-1 and TRBJ2-2; 9 bases line up with TRBD1. V trimming: 4 bases; J trimming: 2 bases; junction bases outside the gene matches: 12. This CDR3 comprises 18 residues. Germline V CDR1 and CDR2: SGHRS, YFSETQ. In DNA form, the CDR3 reads TGCGCCAGCAGCCGGCGGGATACAGGGGGCTCAAACACCGGGGAGCTGTTTTTT. Protein product: CASSRRDTGGSNTGELFF. The variable domain in full, completed from reference TRBV5-1 and TRBJ2-2, reads KAGVTQTPRYLIKTRGQQVTLSCSPISGHRSVSWYQQTPGQGLQFLFEYFSETQRNKGNFPGRFSGRQFSNSRSEMNVSTLELGDSALYLCASSRRDTGGSNTGELFFGEGSRLTVL.

The chain carries TRBV5-1 and TRBJ1-1; 7 bases line up with TRBD1. Germline values: CDR1 SGHRS, CDR2 YFSETQ. The junction had 9 bases not matched to a gene; V was cut back by 5 bases and J by 5 bases. The CDR3 contains 14 residues. In DNA, the CDR3 is TGCGCCAGCAGACCTACAGGGGACCCGACTGAAGCTTTCTTT. The encoded protein is CASRPTGDPTEAFF. Drawing the rest from reference TRBV5-1 and TRBJ1-1, the complete variable domain is KAGVTQTPRYLIKTRGQQVTLSCSPISGHRSVSWYQQTPGQGLQFLFEYFSETQRNKGNFPGRFSGRQFSNSRSEMNVSTLELGDSALYLCASRPTGDPTEAFFGQGTRLTVV.

V gene TRBV29-1 combines with J gene TRBJ2-5; D is unclear. Per the germline V gene, CDR1 is SQVTM and CDR2 is ANQGSEA. The CDR3 is 15 amino acids. Between the trimmed V and J ends, which lost 0 bases and 2 bases, there was a span of 13 bases. The CDR3 DNA sequence: TGCAGCGTTGAAGATGGGCCGACCAGACAAGAGACCCAGTACTTC. Its protein is CSVEDGPTRQETQYF.

This clone was seen only a few times. The chain has TRBV30 and TRBJ2-7; 10 bases line up with TRBD2. From germline, CDR1 is GTSNPN and CDR2 SVGIG (reference sequence). The CDR3 runs to 14 residues. J lost 7 bases, V lost 5 bases, and 11 bases had no gene match. Written as DNA, the CDR3 is TGTGCCTGGCAGACTAGCGGGTGGGCGGGGGAGCAGTACTTC. This encodes CAWQTSGWAGEQYF.

V and J are TRBV7-9 and TRBJ1-1; D may be TRBD1 (6 bases). CDR3 length: 16 amino acids. Germline CDR1 and CDR2: SEHNR and FQNEAQ (reference sequence). The V gene lost 3 bases and the J gene lost 1 base, with 15 bases spanning the gap. The CDR3 DNA is TGTGCCAGCAGCTTTTGGGGGAGGGGGACGAACACTGAAGCTTTCTTT. Translated: CASSFWGRGTNTEAFF.

The chain links TRBV5-6 to TRBJ2-7, with 10 bases fitting TRBD1. Germline trimming cut 4 bases from V and 3 bases from J; bases unmatched to any gene: 7. The germline gives CDR1 SGHDT, CDR2 YYEEEE. CDR3 length: 15 amino acids. In DNA, the CDR3 is TGTGCCAGCAGCGGGACAGGGGTCCCTTTCTACGAGCAGTACTTC. It is translated as CASSGTGVPFYEQYF.

This clone was counted once. The chain recombines TRBV7-9 with TRBJ2-5; TRBD2 agrees at 8 bases. Germline values: CDR1 SEHNR, CDR2 FQNEAQ (reference sequence). Germline trimming cut 5 bases from V and 3 bases from J; bases unmatched to any gene: 2. The CDR3 is 13 residues long. CDR3 sequence reads: CASSPAGEETQYF. The CDR3 DNA reads as TGTGCCAGCAGCCCAGCGGGAGAAGAGACCCAGTACTTC.

V gene TRBV7-9 combines with J gene TRBJ2-5; perhaps TRBD1 as D (6 bases). Germline V gene sequence: CDR1 SEHNR, CDR2 FQNEAQ (reference sequence). Deletions cut 1 base from V and 2 bases from J, with 8 bases between. The CDR3 loop spans 14 amino acids. CDR3 bases: TGTGCCAGCAGCTTAGAGGACAGTCAAGAGACCCAGTACTTC. It encodes CASSLEDSQETQYF.

V and J are TRBV2 and TRBJ1-2; 7 bases match TRBD1. Trimming removed 7 bases from V and 8 bases from J; junction bases left unmatched: 13. Per germline, CDR1 SNHLY and CDR2 FYNNEI. The CDR3 covers 14 residues. This chain's CDR3 is CASIRGDQGEGYTF. The DNA for the CDR3 is TGTGCCAGCATCAGGGGAGATCAGGGGGAAGGCTACACCTTC.

The sample holds a few counts of this clone. The rearrangement links TRBV5-1 to TRBJ2-7; the match to TRBD1 covers 7 bases. Germline lookup yields CDR1 SGHRS and CDR2 YFSETQ. The trim removed 7 bases at V and 1 base at J, leaving 8 bases unmatched. The CDR3 is 14 amino acids. CDR3 in amino acids: CASGQTGPSYEQYF. CDR3 bases: TGCGCCAGCGGACAGACAGGGCCTTCCTACGAGCAGTACTTC.

The chain combines TRBV25-1 with TRBJ2-2, with 7 bases matching TRBD1. The CDR3 runs 15 residues. The junction had 7 bases not matched to a gene; V was cut back by 7 bases and J by 2 bases. Per the germline V gene, CDR1 is MGHDK and CDR2 is SYGVNS. The CDR3 DNA reads as TGTGCCAGCAAGAACAGGGGCGAAAACACCGGGGAGCTGTTTTTT. Its protein is CASKNRGENTGELFF. The whole variable domain, remainder taken from reference TRBV25-1 and TRBJ2-2, is EADIYQTPRYLVIGTGKKITLECSQTMGHDKMYWYQQDPGMELHLIHYSYGVNSTEKGDLSSESTVSRIRTEHFPLTLESARPSHTSQYLCASKNRGENTGELFFGEGSRLTVL.

V gene TRBV7-2 combines with J gene TRBJ1-1; 10 bases fit TRBD1. After removal of 3 bases from V and 1 base from J, the junction contained 5 bases not matched to a gene. The CDR3 sequence is 16 residues long. The germline gives CDR1 SGHTA, CDR2 FQGNSA. The DNA of the CDR3 is TGTGCCAGCAGCTTGACGACAGGGGGCAGGAACACTGAAGCTTTCTTT. Translation gives CASSLTTGGRNTEAFF.

This clone was observed a handful of times. The chain uses TRBV9 and TRBJ2-3, with D maybe TRBD2 (6 bases). V dropped 4 bases and J dropped 2 bases, with 17 bases sitting between them. CDR3 length: 16 residues. Germline V gives CDR1 SGDLS, CDR2 YYNGEE. Written as DNA, the CDR3 is TGTGCCAGCAGCAACCACAATTGGGGGGACACAGATACGCAGTATTTT. Encoded protein: CASSNHNWGDTDTQYF. Filled out from reference TRBV9 and TRBJ2-3, the complete variable domain reads DSGVTQTPKHLITATGQRVTLRCSPRSGDLSVYWYQQSLDQGLQFLIQYYNGEERAKGNILERFSAQQFPDLHSELNLSSLELGDSALYFCASSNHNWGDTDTQYFGPGTRLTVL.

This clone was detected only once. The CDR3 loop reads CASSSADREQYF. The CDR3 DNA follows: TGTGCCAGCAGCTCCGCGGACAGGGAGCAGTACTTC. The chain combines TRBV6-5 with TRBJ2-7; 7 nucleotides align to TRBD1. The germline V gene encodes CDR1 MNHEY and CDR2 SVGAGI. The CDR3 is 12 amino acids. J was trimmed by 7 bases and V by 6 bases; bases with no gene match: 6.

This chain links TRBV21-1 with TRBJ2-7; the table's D call of TRBD2 was not tested on the DNA. TRBV21-1 constitutes a pseudogene. CDR3 length equals 16 residues. The CDR3 loop is CASRNHRVPTPYEQYF. In DNA, the CDR3 is TGTGCCAGCAGAAATCATCGGGTCCCAACCCCCTACGAGCAGTACTTC.

The J gene is TRBJ1-2, the V gene TRBV27; unclear D gene. Per germline, CDR1 MNHEY and CDR2 SMNVEV (reference sequence). The CDR3 length is 13 residues. Trimming took 5 bases from V and 4 from J, leaving 11 bases between them. The CDR3 spells CASSIAPAYGYTF. CDR3 DNA: TGTGCCAGCAGTATAGCGCCCGCCTATGGCTACACCTTC.

The rearrangement uses TRBV25-1 and TRBJ1-4; 7 bases fit TRBD1. Trimming cost V 2 bases and J 4 bases; bases outside gene matches: 7. Germline V lookup: CDR1 MGHDK, CDR2 SYGVNS. The CDR3 has 16 amino acids. CDR3 protein: CASSEHLGTVNEKLFF. DNA for the CDR3: TGTGCCAGCAGTGAACACCTAGGGACAGTTAATGAAAAACTGTTTTTT.

This chain connects TRBV12-3 or TRBV12-4 to TRBJ2-2; D is unresolved. The ends were cut back, 6 bases at V and 8 bases at J, with 10 bases in the middle. This CDR3 is 12 amino acids long. CDR3 nucleotide sequence: TGTGCCAGCAGATACAGCCGTGGGGAGCTGTTTTTT. Translation gives CASRYSRGELFF.

Comment on this clone: Additional DNA sequences in this sample encode the identical CDR3. V gene TRBV5-1 combines with J gene TRBJ2-7; 7 nucleotides match TRBD1. CDR3 length: 13 amino acids. With 2 bases clipped from V and 2 bases from J, the junction kept 1 base outside the gene matches. Germline CDR1 and CDR2: SGHRS and YFSETQ. The CDR3 here is CASSFGTAYEQYF. The CDR3 nucleotides are TGCGCCAGCAGCTTTGGGACAGCCTACGAGCAGTACTTC.

The chain couples TRBV5-4 to TRBJ2-3; 8 bases are a match to TRBD2. Germline values: CDR1 SGHNT, CDR2 YYREEE (reference sequence). Losses at the gene ends were 2 bases for V and 2 bases for J; bases not matched to a gene: 4. There are 15 residues in the CDR3. Here the CDR3 reads CASSLSSGFTDTQYF. DNA of the CDR3: TGTGCCAGCAGCTTATCTAGCGGGTTCACAGATACGCAGTATTTT.